The TCR beta chain described here comes from a study of T cells after yellow fever vaccination. For the study at large: The fractions with low cell numbers were processed using SMART-Seq v4 Ultra Low Input.

V lost 0 bases and J lost 2, with 9 bases in between. The germline V gene encodes CDR1 LNHDA and CDR2 SQIVND (reference sequence). This CDR3 comprises 15 residues. There are a few counts of this clonotype. Using its own MiXCR run on the 5' RACE reads, TCRdb lists one record per CDR3 protein. Found here are about 330,000 distinct CDR3 sequences, 7% to 10% of them singletons; the top ten hold approximately 15%. The TCR comes from a man aged 18-30 years who received the YFV17D yellow fever vaccine. The source material was PBMCs, sampled 35 to 50 days after the first yellow fever vaccination. The chain carries TRBV19 and TRBJ2-3; D unclear. CDR3: CASSIDLTHTDTQYF. Here the CDR3 DNA reads TGTGCCAGTAGTATAGACCTCACCCACACAGATACGCAGTATTTT.